This T cell receptor (beta chain) was sequenced in a study of blood T cell repertoires in COVID-19 (dated by TCRdb to the early 2020s). For context, the study as a whole: Samples from collaborators originated in the United States, Italy and Spain and spanned both the acute and convalescent phases of COVID-19. The material from the prospective study consisted of cDNA or gDNA derived from T cells, B-cell-depleted T cells, or PBMCs. The dataset comprised deeply sampled blood TCRbeta repertoires from subjects exposed to, actively infected with, or recovered from COVID-19. The repertoires were made available in a free public database intended to serve as a resource for research on the immune response to SARS-CoV-2. The samples were drawn from the first 160 participants of the ongoing ImmuneRACE study and from roughly 1,300 subjects provided by 6 global collaborators. The sample metadata nearly always contained a de-identified subject ID, COVID-19 status, age in years and sex. HLA class I and class II types, where available, came from metadata supplied by the sample provider rather than from assay-based typing.

Here is what the overall study found, with its caveats: The quantity of clinical and demographic metadata differed by source and by participant and was supplied without curation.

Enrolling through a virtual design, the prospective study's participants ranged in age from about 18 to 100 years and lived across more than 20 United States geographic areas. To assign participants to cohorts, the prospective study relied on clinical history that participants themselves reported in a screening survey and a study questionnaire. A participant counted as exposed if, within 2 weeks of entering the study, that participant had been in contact with someone who had a PCR-confirmed or clinician-diagnosed COVID-19 case. In the prospective study, whole blood, serum and a nasopharyngeal or oropharyngeal swab were collected from each participant by mobile phlebotomists. Over a roughly two-month period, participants in the prospective study had the option of providing additional blood draws and questionnaires. Blood samples from the prospective study were shipped frozen or at room temperature prior to DNA extraction.

Turning to this clone: There is no known antigen for this receptor. No per-base quality is available; no much larger clone lies one base away.

As encoded in the germline V gene (reference sequence), CDR1 is SGHAT while CDR2 is FQDESV. From cysteine to phenylalanine, the CDR3 is 14 amino acids long. The kept DNA is CDR3 alone, 42 bases in frame from the first base. V is pruned by 0 bases and J by 6 bases, leaving 1 base of the junction without a gene match. The immunoSEQ Assay, a bias-controlled multiplex PCR, was used to amplify TCRbeta CDR3 regions from genomic DNA. The source study handled its data this way. Nucleated cell counts per sample were estimated from amplification of reference gene primers within the assay. To quantify the absolute abundance of each unique TCRbeta CDR3 rearrangement, sequence reads were collapsed and filtered. For each sample, productive Simpson clonality was calculated by taking the square root of Simpson's diversity index across productive rearrangements. TCRdb obtained this table from immuneACCESS and retained in-frame rearrangements with V and J assigned. These tables miss some clones; where compared with another copy, unresolved V genes account for less than half of the shortfall, and the remainder is unexplained. V and J calls and clone size are copied from that table; D and trimming were computed from the DNA. This sample gives around 250,000 clones in total; over 80% of them show up just once. 2.5% to 3.5% of the sample is taken by the ten largest.

The receptor was isolated from a woman in her 40s who had been exposed to COVID-19. The sequenced material came from PBMCs or T cells enriched from blood (not recorded which). The chain uses TRBV11-1 and TRBJ2-1, with 8 middle bases fitting TRBD2. The DNA reads TGTGCCAGCAGCTTAGCCGGGGGGGCCAATGAGCAGTTCTTC. The resulting protein is CASSLAGGANEQFF.